This is a list of T cell receptor beta chains from one sample in a study of T-cell reconstitution after alpha-beta-depleted transplantation in children. Using its own MiXCR run on the PCR reads, TCRdb lists one record per CDR3 protein. There are 280,000 or so distinct CDR3 sequences in the sample; 11% occur only once, and 23% lies in the top ten. This specimen consisted of peripheral blood, obtained 180 days after TCRalphabeta/CD19-depleted stem cell transplant. The source is a male patient under 10 years old who had a stem cell transplant for chronic granulomatous disease, so the T cells may come from the graft donor. CDR3s include the opening cysteine and the closing phenylalanine or tryptophan. The D gene is left open where the match is weak. Part of the rows lack a size; the others show once, few, many or a class for expanded clones.

NA 15 TRBJ2-7 many TRBV28 CASSLPTGLSYEQYF TGTGCCAGCAGTTTACCGACAGGTCTTTCCTACGAGCAGTACTTC
TRBD1 13 TRBJ1-1 many TRBV7-6 CASSTPGGSEAFF TGTGCCAGCAGCACCCCAGGGGGCTCTGAAGCTTTCTTT
NA 12 TRBJ2-2 many TRBV19 CASRSWSGELFF TGTGCCAGTAGGAGTTGGTCAGGGGAGCTGTTTTTT
NA 14 TRBJ2-7 many TRBV10-2 CASSSGQGLYEQYF TGCGCCAGCAGTTCGGGGCAGGGGCTCTACGAGCAGTACTTC
NA 15 TRBJ1-4 few TRBV14 CASSHRQDVNEKLFF TGTGCCAGCAGCCACCGACAGGACGTTAATGAAAAACTGTTTTTT
NA 15 TRBJ1-2 many TRBV12-3/TRBV12-4 CASSLARGGSYGYTF TGTGCCAGCAGTTTAGCTAGGGGGGGAAGCTATGGCTACACCTTC
NA 14 TRBJ2-2 many TRBV28 CATRGAGNTGELFF TGTGCCACCCGAGGTGCGGGTAACACCGGGGAGCTGTTTTTT
TRBD2 16 TRBJ2-3 many TRBV7-9 CATPREREDNTDTQYF TGTGCCACCCCTCGCGAGCGGGAGGACAACACAGATACGCAGTATTTT
NA 15 TRBJ2-7 NA TRBV6-1 CASSVGPSVSYEQYF TGTGCCAGCAGTGTAGGGCCTTCGGTTTCCTACGAGCAGTACTTC
NA 15 TRBJ2-1 many TRBV18 CASSSLGTSVNEQFF TGTGCCAGCTCGTCCCTGGGGACGTCGGTCAATGAGCAGTTCTTC
TRBD2 17 TRBJ2-2 once TRBV19 CASSLRLAAMGAGELFF TGTGCCAGTAGTCTAAGACTAGCGGCCATGGGGGCCGGGGAGCTGTTTTTT
NA 15 TRBJ1-1 NA TRBV12-2 CAVAPWGQMNTEAFF TGTGCAGTCGCCCCTTGGGGACAGATGAACACTGAAGCTTTCTTT
NA 19 TRBJ2-6 few TRBV4-2 CASSPGHLILSSGANVLTF TGTGCCAGCAGCCCCGGACACCTCATACTCTCCTCCGGGGCCAACGTCCTGACTTTC
NA 15 TRBJ2-7 many TRBV5-1 CASSTRERGIYEQYF TGCGCCAGCAGCACGAGGGAGAGGGGAATCTACGAGCAGTACTTC
NA 14 TRBJ1-3 many TRBV7-8 CASSAWKTGNTIYF TGTGCCAGCAGCGCTTGGAAAACTGGAAACACCATATATTTT
NA 14 TRBJ2-7 many TRBV28 CASRGTYSSYEQYF TGTGCCAGCAGGGGGACGTATAGCTCCTACGAGCAGTACTTC
NA 13 TRBJ2-1 many TRBV7-2 CASSKRIHNEQFF TGTGCCAGCAGCAAGAGGATACACAATGAGCAGTTCTTC
NA 13 TRBJ1-5 many TRBV28 CASSLGGFQPQHF TGTGCCAGCAGTTTAGGGGGATTTCAGCCCCAGCATTTT
TRBD2 19 TRBJ2-3 many TRBV4-1 CASSLYGGQLAGATDTQYF TGCGCCAGCAGCCTTTACGGGGGTCAACTAGCGGGGGCCACAGATACGCAGTATTTT
TRBD1 13 TRBJ2-7 many TRBV20-1 CSAYRDRVYEQYF TGCAGTGCCTACCGGGACAGAGTCTACGAGCAGTACTTC
NA 12 TRBJ1-3 many TRBV29-1 CSVQGAGNTIYF TGCAGCGTTCAAGGGGCTGGAAACACCATATATTTT
NA 14 TRBJ2-1 many TRBV11-2 CASSIRLAYNEQFF TGTGCCAGCAGCATAAGACTAGCCTACAATGAGCAGTTCTTC
TRBD2 18 TRBJ2-1 few TRBV2 CASSEHLLAGGVYNEQFF TGTGCCAGCAGTGAACATTTACTAGCGGGGGGTGTTTACAATGAGCAGTTCTTC
NA 15 TRBJ2-2 NA TRBV15 CATSRVLSSRGELFF TGTGCCACCAGCAGAGTCCTTTCATCACGGGGGGAGCTGTTTTTT
NA 14 TRBJ2-7 many TRBV7-2 CASSSRGVDYEQYF TGTGCCAGCAGCAGCAGGGGGGTGGACTACGAGCAGTACTTC
NA 16 TRBJ1-6 few TRBV5-6 CASSPRRARVNSPLHF TGTGCCAGCAGCCCCCGGCGGGCCAGGGTTAATTCACCCCTCCACTTT
NA 15 TRBJ1-4 NA TRBV18 CASSPRLSANEKLFF TGTGCCAGCTCACCTCGACTTTCGGCGAATGAAAAACTGTTTTTT
NA 15 TRBJ2-7 many TRBV10-3 CAISDMFTPPYEQYF TGTGCCATCAGTGATATGTTTACCCCTCCTTACGAGCAGTACTTC
TRBD2 15 TRBJ2-3 many TRBV10-3 CAISDWEGGTDTQYF TGTGCCATCAGTGACTGGGAGGGTGGGACAGATACGCAGTATTTT
NA 14 TRBJ2-5 many TRBV29-1 CSVEYPGAQETQYF TGCAGCGTTGAGTACCCCGGGGCCCAAGAGACCCAGTACTTC
TRBD1 16 TRBJ2-1 many TRBV20-1 CSARAPPGQGINEQFF TGCAGTGCTAGAGCCCCCCCCGGACAGGGGATCAATGAGCAGTTCTTC
NA 15 TRBJ2-1 NA TRBV12-3/TRBV12-4 CASRGLSGAYNEQFF TGTGCCAGCAGGGGGCTAAGCGGTGCCTACAATGAGCAGTTCTTC
NA 14 TRBJ1-1 many TRBV28 CASLPPRGNTEAFF TGTGCCAGCCTCCCCCCCAGGGGGAACACTGAAGCTTTCTTT
NA 15 TRBJ2-5 many TRBV28 CASTLGGLTQETQYF TGTGCCAGCACTTTGGGTGGGCTAACTCAAGAGACCCAGTACTTC
NA 15 TRBJ1-5 many TRBV3-1 CASSQGRSKDQPQHF TGTGCCAGCAGCCAGGGCAGATCTAAGGATCAGCCCCAGCATTTT
NA 13 TRBJ2-7 NA TRBV10-3 CAIKEGPTYEQSF TGTGCCATCAAGGAAGGCCCCACCTACGAGCAGTCCTTC
TRBD2 14 TRBJ2-1 many TRBV7-2 CASSLFTRTSGRAF TGTGCCAGCAGCTTATTCACCCGGACTAGCGGGAGGGCCTTC
NA 12 TRBJ2-7 many TRBV20-1 CSAWTRTYEQYF TGCAGTGCCTGGACTCGTACCTACGAGCAGTACTTC
NA 14 TRBJ1-5 few TRBV19 CASSIAGEDQPQHF TGTGCCAGTAGTATTGCAGGGGAAGATCAGCCCCAGCATTTT
NA 13 TRBJ1-5 many TRBV20-1 CSAREGGSQPQHF TGCAGTGCTAGAGAAGGGGGGAGTCAGCCCCAGCATTTT
TRBD2 17 TRBJ2-3 many TRBV10-2 CASSESLVQRETDTQYF TGCGCCAGCAGTGAGTCCCTAGTTCAGCGGGAGACAGATACGCAGTATTTT
TRBD1 15 TRBJ2-2 NA TRBV30 CAWKQTGGAAGELFF TGTGCCTGGAAGCAGACAGGGGGCGCGGCCGGGGAGCTGTTTTTT
TRBD1 17 TRBJ2-1 many TRBV7-7 CASTQGRPGQGALEQFF TGTGCTAGCACCCAGGGTAGGCCCGGACAGGGGGCTCTTGAGCAGTTCTTC
TRBD1 14 TRBJ2-7 many TRBV18 CASSPARGSNEQYF TGTGCCAGCTCACCGGCCAGGGGGTCCAACGAGCAGTACTTC
NA 13 TRBJ2-7 many TRBV5-4 CASSLASSYEQYF TGTGCCAGCAGCTTGGCTAGCAGCTACGAGCAGTACTTC
TRBD1 16 TRBJ1-5 NA TRBV20-1 CSARDPGQGPNQPQHF TGCAGTGCTAGAGATCCGGGACAGGGGCCCAATCAGCCCCAGCATTTT
TRBD2 20 TRBJ2-1 many TRBV2 CASSHPRGLAGALSYNEQFF TGTGCCAGCAGTCACCCAAGGGGACTAGCGGGAGCTCTCTCCTACAATGAGCAGTTCTTC
TRBD2 17 TRBJ2-1 many TRBV20-1 CSAAGTTIPRGYNEQFF TGCAGTGCCGCCGGGACTACAATCCCTAGGGGCTACAATGAGCAGTTCTTC
TRBD1 13 TRBJ1-4 many TRBV10-2 CASRQGGDEKLFF TGCGCCAGCAGACAGGGGGGTGATGAAAAACTGTTTTTT
TRBD2 17 TRBJ2-3 many TRBV24-1 CATSEVGLAGAADTQYF TGTGCCACCAGTGAGGTTGGACTAGCGGGAGCCGCAGATACGCAGTATTTT
TRBD2 15 TRBJ2-7 NA TRBV6-1 CASSALAGGSYEQYF TGTGCCAGCAGTGCCTTAGCGGGAGGATCCTACGAGCAGTACTTC
NA 15 TRBJ1-4 many TRBV7-2 CASKVGGTSNEKLFF TGTGCCAGCAAAGTCGGGGGAACGTCTAATGAAAAACTGTTTTTT
TRBD1 15 TRBJ2-7 many TRBV18 CASSRGQGVIYEQYF TGTGCCAGCTCACGGGGACAGGGGGTAATCTACGAGCAGTACTTC
NA 12 TRBJ2-5 few TRBV12-5 CASGSSDRTQYF TGTGCTAGTGGTTCGTCCGATCGGACCCAGTACTTC